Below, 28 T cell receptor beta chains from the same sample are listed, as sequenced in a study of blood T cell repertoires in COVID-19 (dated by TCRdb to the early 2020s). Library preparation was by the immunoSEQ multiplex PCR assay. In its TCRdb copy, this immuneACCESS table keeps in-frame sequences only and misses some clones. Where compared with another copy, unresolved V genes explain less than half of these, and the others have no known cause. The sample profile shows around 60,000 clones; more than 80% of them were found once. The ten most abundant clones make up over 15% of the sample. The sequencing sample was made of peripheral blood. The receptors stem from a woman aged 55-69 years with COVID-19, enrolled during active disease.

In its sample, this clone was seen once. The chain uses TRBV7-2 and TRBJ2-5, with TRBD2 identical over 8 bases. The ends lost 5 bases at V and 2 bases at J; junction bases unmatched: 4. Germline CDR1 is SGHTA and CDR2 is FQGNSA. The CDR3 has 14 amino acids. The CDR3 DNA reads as TGTGCCAGCAGCCCCCAGCGGGGGCAAGAGACCCAGTACTTC. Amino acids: CASSPQRGQETQYF.

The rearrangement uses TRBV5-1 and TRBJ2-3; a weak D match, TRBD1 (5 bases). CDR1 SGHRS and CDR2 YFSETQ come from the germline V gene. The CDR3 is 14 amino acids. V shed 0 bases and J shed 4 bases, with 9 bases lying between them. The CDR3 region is CASSLGGLADTQYF. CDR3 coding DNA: TGCGCCAGCAGCTTGGGGGGCCTCGCAGATACGCAGTATTTT.

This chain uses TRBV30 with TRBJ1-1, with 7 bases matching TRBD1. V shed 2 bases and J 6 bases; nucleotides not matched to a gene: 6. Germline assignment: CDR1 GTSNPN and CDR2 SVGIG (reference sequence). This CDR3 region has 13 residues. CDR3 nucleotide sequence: TGTGCCTGGAGTAAGACAGGGCTTCCTGAAGCTTTCTTT. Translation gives CAWSKTGLPEAFF.

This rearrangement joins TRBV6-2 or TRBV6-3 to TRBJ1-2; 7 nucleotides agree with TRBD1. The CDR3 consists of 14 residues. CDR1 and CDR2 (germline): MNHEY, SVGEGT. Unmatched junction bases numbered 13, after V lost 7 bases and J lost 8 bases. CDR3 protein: CASTPGQSFDGYTF. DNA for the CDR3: TGTGCCAGCACCCCGGGACAGTCATTTGACGGCTACACCTTC.

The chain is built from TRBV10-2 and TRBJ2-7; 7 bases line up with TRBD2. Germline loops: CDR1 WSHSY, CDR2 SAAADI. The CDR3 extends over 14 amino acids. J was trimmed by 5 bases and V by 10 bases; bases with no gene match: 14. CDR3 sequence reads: CATIRGGSSHEQYF. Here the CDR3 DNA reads TGCGCCACCATAAGAGGCGGGAGTTCCCACGAGCAGTACTTC.

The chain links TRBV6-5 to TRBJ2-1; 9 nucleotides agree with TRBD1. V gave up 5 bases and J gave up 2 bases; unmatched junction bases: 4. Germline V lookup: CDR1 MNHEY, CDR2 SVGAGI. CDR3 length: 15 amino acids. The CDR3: CASSPGTGTYNEQFF. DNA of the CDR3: TGTGCCAGCAGTCCCGGGACAGGGACCTACAATGAGCAGTTCTTC.

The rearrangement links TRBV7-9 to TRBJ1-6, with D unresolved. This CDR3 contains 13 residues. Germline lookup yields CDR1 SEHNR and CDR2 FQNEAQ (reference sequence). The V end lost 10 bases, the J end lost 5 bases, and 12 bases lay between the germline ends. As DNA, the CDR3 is TGTGCCACCCGGCGGGGTGATAATTCACCCCTCCACTTT. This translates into CATRRGDNSPLHF.

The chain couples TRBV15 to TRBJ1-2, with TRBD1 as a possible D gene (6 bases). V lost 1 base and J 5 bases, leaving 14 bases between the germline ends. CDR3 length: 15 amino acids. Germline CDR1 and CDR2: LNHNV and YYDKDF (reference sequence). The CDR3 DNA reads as TGTGCCACCAGCAGAGGGTCCAGGGGCGGGTATGGCTACACCTTC. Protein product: CATSRGSRGGYGYTF.

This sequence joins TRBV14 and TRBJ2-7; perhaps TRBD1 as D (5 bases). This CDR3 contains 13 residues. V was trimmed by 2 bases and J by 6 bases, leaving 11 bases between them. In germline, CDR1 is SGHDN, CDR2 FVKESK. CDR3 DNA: TGTGCCAGCAGCCAACAGGGTTCGCTCGAGCAGTACTTC. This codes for CASSQQGSLEQYF. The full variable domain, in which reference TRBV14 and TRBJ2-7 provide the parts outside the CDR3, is EAGVTQFPSHSVIEKGQTVTLRCDPISGHDNLYWYRRVMGKEIKFLLHFVKESKQDESGMPNNRFLAERTGGTYSTLKVQPAELEDSGVYFCASSQQGSLEQYFGPGTRLTVT.

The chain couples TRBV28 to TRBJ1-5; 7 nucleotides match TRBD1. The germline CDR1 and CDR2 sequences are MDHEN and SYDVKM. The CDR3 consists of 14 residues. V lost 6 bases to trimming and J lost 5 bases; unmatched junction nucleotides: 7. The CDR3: CASSNRGIYQPQHF. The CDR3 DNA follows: TGTGCCAGCAGCAACAGGGGAATTTATCAGCCCCAGCATTTT.

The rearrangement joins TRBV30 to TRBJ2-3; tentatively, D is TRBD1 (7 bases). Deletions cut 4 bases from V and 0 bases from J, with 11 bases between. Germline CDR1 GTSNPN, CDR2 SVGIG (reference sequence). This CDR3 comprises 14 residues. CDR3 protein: CAWKGGQSTDTQYF. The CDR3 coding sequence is TGTGCCTGGAAGGGGGGACAGAGCACAGATACGCAGTATTTT.

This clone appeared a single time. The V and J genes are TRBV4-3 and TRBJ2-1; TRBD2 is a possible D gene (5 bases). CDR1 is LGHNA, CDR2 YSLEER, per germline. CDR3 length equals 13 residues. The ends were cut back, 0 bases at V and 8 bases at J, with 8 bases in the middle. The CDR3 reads CASSQEYSDEQFF. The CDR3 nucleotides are TGCGCCAGCAGCCAAGAGTATAGCGATGAGCAGTTCTTC.

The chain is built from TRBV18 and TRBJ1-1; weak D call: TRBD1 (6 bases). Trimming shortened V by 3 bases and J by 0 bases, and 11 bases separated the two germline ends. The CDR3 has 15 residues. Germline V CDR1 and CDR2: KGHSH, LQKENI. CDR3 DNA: TGTGCCAGCTCACCTGACCGGACAGTGAACACTGAAGCTTTCTTT. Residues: CASSPDRTVNTEAFF.

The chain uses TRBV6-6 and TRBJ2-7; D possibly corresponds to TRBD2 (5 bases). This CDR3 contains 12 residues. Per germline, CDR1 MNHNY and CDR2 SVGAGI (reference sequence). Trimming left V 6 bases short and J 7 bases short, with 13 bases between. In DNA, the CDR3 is TGTGCCAGCAGAATTGGGGAGTTGGAGCAGTACTTC. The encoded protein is CASRIGELEQYF.

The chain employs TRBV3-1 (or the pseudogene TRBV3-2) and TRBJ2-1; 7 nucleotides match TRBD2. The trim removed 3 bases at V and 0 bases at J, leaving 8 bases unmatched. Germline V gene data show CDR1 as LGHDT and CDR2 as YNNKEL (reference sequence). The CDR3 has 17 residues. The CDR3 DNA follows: TGTGCCAGCAGCCATCCGAGACTAGCCGTCTCCTACAATGAGCAGTTCTTC. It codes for CASSHPRLAVSYNEQFF.

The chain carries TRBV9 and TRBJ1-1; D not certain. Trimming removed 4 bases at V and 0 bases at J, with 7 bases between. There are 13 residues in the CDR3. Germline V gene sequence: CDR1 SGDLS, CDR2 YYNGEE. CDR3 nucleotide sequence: TGTGCCAGCAGCTTAAATCTGAACACTGAAGCTTTCTTT. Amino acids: CASSLNLNTEAFF.

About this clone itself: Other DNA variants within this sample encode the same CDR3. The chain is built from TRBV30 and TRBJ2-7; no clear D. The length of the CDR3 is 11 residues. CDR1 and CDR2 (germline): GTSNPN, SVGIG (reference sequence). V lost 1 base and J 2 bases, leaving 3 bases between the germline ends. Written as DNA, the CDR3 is TGTGCCTGGAGTGACACCTACGAGCAGTACTTC. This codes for CAWSDTYEQYF. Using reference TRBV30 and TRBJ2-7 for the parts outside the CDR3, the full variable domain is SQTIHQWPATLVQPVGSPLSLECTVEGTSNPNLYWYRQAAGRGLQLLFYSVGIGQISSEVPQNLSASRPQDRQFILSSKKLLLSDSGFYLCAWSDTYEQYFGPGTRLTVT.

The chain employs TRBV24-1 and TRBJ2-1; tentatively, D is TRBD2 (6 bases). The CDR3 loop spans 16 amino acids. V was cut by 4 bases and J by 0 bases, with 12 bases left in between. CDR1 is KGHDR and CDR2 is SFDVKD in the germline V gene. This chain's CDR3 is CATSDPSANSYNEQFF. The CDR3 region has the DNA TGTGCCACCAGTGACCCTAGCGCCAACTCCTACAATGAGCAGTTCTTC.

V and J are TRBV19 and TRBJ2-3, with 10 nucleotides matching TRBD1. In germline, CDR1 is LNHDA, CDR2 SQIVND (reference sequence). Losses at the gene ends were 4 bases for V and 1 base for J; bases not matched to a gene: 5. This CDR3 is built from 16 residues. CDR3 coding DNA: TGTGCCAGTAGTACGACCGGGACAGGGGGCACAGATACGCAGTATTTT. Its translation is CASSTTGTGGTDTQYF.

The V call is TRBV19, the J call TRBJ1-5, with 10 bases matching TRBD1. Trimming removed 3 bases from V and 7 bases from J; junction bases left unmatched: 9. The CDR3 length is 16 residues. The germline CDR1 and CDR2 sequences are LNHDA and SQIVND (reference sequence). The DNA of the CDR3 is TGTGCCAGTAGTATCGGACGGGACAGGGGCAGGCAGCCCCAGCATTTT. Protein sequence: CASSIGRDRGRQPQHF.

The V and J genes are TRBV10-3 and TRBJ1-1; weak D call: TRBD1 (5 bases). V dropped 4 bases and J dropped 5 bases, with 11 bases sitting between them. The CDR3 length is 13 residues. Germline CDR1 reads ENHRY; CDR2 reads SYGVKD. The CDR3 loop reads CAISAGPETEAFF. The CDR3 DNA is TGTGCCATCAGTGCAGGGCCGGAGACTGAAGCTTTCTTT.

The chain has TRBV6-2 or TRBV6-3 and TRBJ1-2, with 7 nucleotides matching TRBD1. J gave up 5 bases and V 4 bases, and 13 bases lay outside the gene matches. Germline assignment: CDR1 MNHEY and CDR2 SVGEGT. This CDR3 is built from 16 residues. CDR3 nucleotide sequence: TGTGCCAGCAGTTCCCTCCGCCTTGACAGGGAGTATGGCTACACCTTC. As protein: CASSSLRLDREYGYTF.

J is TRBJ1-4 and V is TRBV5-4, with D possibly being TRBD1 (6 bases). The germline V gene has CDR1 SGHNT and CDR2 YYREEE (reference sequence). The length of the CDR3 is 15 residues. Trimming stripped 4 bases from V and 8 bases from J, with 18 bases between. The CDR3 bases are TGTGCCAGCAGCCTCCCGGCAGGGGCAGGGGAAAAACTGTTTTTT. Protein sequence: CASSLPAGAGEKLFF.

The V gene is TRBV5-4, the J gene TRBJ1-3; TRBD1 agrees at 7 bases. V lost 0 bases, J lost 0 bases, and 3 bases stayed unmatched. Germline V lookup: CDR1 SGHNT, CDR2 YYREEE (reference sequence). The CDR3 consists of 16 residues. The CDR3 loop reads CASSLGTGHSGNTIYF. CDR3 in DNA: TGTGCCAGCAGCTTGGGGACAGGACACTCTGGAAACACCATATATTTT. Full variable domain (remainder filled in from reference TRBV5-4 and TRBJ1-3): ETGVTQSPTHLIKTRGQQVTLRCSSQSGHNTVSWYQQALGQGPQFIFQYYREEENGRGNFPPRFSGLQFPNYSSELNVNALELDDSALYLCASSLGTGHSGNTIYFGEGSWLTVV.

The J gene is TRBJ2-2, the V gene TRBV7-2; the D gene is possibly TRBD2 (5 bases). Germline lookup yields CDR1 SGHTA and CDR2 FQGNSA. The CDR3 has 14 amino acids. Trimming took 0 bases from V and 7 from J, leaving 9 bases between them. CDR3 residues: CASSLAFGGGELFF. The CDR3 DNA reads TGTGCCAGCAGCTTAGCGTTTGGAGGCGGGGAGCTGTTTTTT.

Here the CDR3 DNA reads TGTGCCAGCAGTTTGAGGTTTACCGGGGACGAGCAGTACTTC. This translates into CASSLRFTGDEQYF. The V and J genes are TRBV27 and TRBJ2-7; tentatively, D is TRBD2 (5 bases). Trimming stripped 3 bases from V and 5 bases from J, with 14 bases between. The CDR3 is 14 amino acids. Germline V lookup: CDR1 MNHEY, CDR2 SMNVEV (reference sequence).

Written as DNA, the CDR3 is TGTGCCAGCAGCTCCGCCCTAGTAGGCTACGAGCAGTACTTC. This encodes CASSSALVGYEQYF. The chain has TRBV9 and TRBJ2-7; no firm D call. This CDR3 has 14 amino acids. Trimming took off 4 bases at V and 3 bases at J, with 14 bases between the two ends. Germline CDR1 SGDLS, CDR2 YYNGEE.

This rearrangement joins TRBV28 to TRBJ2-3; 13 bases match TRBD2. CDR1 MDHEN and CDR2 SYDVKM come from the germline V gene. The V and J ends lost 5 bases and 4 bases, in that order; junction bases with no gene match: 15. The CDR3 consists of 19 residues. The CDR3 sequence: CASSLLGLAGVGGSDTQYF. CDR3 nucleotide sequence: TGTGCCAGCAGTCTCCTAGGACTAGCGGGAGTTGGGGGATCAGATACGCAGTATTTT.